The next 14 T cell receptor beta chains were all read from a single sample in a study of PD-1 blockade in classical Hodgkin lymphoma. Time point given: cycle 4 day 1 (C4D1), after around six weeks of nivolumab. There was relapse after autologous stem cell transplantation in every patient, and there was variation in brentuximab vedotin exposure. Clones were sequenced by immunoSEQ multiplex PCR, and TCRdb holds only the in-frame ones, with some missing. The sample includes tens of thousands of clones, about nine tenths of them seen just once. The sample was peripheral blood mononuclear cells (PBMCs), taken before the fourth cycle of nivolumab. All receptors come from a human donor with classical Hodgkin lymphoma.

Concerning this clone: Other nucleotide sequences from this sample produce the same CDR3. The rearrangement links TRBV12-5 to TRBJ1-2; 10 bases map to TRBD1. Germline V CDR1 and CDR2: LGHNT, FRNRAP. V was pared by 5 bases and J by 2 bases, with 5 bases of the junction left unmatched. The CDR3 consists of 15 residues. The CDR3 bases are TGTGCTAGTGGTCCCCCGGGACAGGGGAACTATGGCTACACCTTC. Translated: CASGPPGQGNYGYTF.

This clone was seen a single time. The chain is built from TRBV5-1 and TRBJ2-5; D may correspond to TRBD1 or TRBD2 (6 bases each). This CDR3 comprises 15 residues. Germline-derived CDR1 and CDR2 are SGHRS and YFSETQ. Trimming left V 4 bases short and J 5 bases short, with 18 bases between. CDR3 bases: TGCGCCAGCAGCGCCCCCATGGGGGGCGGGGAGACCCAGTACTTC. Its translation: CASSAPMGGGETQYF.

The CDR3 nucleotides are TGTGCCAGCAGCTTAGGCCCCCCTAGCGGGGGGGTTCAAGAGACCCAGTACTTC. This sequence encodes CASSLGPPSGGVQETQYF. The chain joins TRBV13 to TRBJ2-5; TRBD2 matches 12 bases. The J segment lost 2 bases and the V segment lost 0 bases, leaving 7 bases of the junction unmatched. CDR3 length: 18 residues. From germline, CDR1 is PRHDT and CDR2 FYEKMQ (reference sequence).

The chain is built from TRBV5-1 and TRBJ2-7, with D perhaps TRBD1 or TRBD2 (5 bases each). The CDR3 loop spans 14 amino acids. V was shortened by 4 bases and J by 3 bases, with 14 bases between the two germline ends. Germline lookup yields CDR1 SGHRS and CDR2 YFSETQ. The CDR3 DNA follows: TGCGCCAGCAGCGGGACCCCCAAGGGCTACGAGCAGTACTTC. Its protein product is CASSGTPKGYEQYF. Complete variable domain (other parts from reference TRBV5-1 and TRBJ2-7): KAGVTQTPRYLIKTRGQQVTLSCSPISGHRSVSWYQQTPGQGLQFLFEYFSETQRNKGNFPGRFSGRQFSNSRSEMNVSTLELGDSALYLCASSGTPKGYEQYFGPGTRLTVT.

The chain links TRBV28 to TRBJ1-4; D gene unclear. CDR1 MDHEN and CDR2 SYDVKM come from the germline V gene. Trimming shortened V by 4 bases and J by 5 bases, and 23 bases separated the two germline ends. CDR3 size: 18 residues. The CDR3 protein is CASSSPRRAAPHNEKLFF. The DNA of the CDR3 is TGTGCCAGCAGTTCCCCACGGCGGGCCGCCCCTCACAATGAAAAACTGTTTTTT.

The chain combines TRBV7-8 with TRBJ1-1; D remains ambiguous. Trimming pared 6 bases from V and 0 bases from J, leaving 14 bases between. The length of the CDR3 is 15 residues. Germline CDR1 is SGHVS and CDR2 is FQNEAQ. In DNA, the CDR3 is TGTGCCAGCAGTTGGACGGAAGGTGTGAACACTGAAGCTTTCTTT. The encoded protein is CASSWTEGVNTEAFF.

In nucleotides, the CDR3 is TGTGCCAGCAGTGATGGTGCTGGGGCCAACGTCCTGACTTTC. As protein: CASSDGAGANVLTF. The rearrangement joins TRBV6-4 to TRBJ2-6; D uncertain. CDR3 length: 14 residues. With 3 bases removed from V and 2 bases from J, the gap between germline ends came to 5 bases. Per germline, CDR1 MRHNA and CDR2 SNTAGT.

This chain links TRBV5-1 with TRBJ1-3; 8 bases line up with TRBD1. The CDR3 loop spans 17 amino acids. With 3 bases clipped from V and 2 bases from J, the junction kept 10 bases outside the gene matches. Germline assignment: CDR1 SGHRS and CDR2 YFSETQ. The DNA of the CDR3 is TGCGCCAGCAGCTACGCGGACAGGGCGCAAGCTGGAAACACCATATATTTT. It codes for CASSYADRAQAGNTIYF. The variable domain in full, with the rest retrieved from reference TRBV5-1 and TRBJ1-3, is KAGVTQTPRYLIKTRGQQVTLSCSPISGHRSVSWYQQTPGQGLQFLFEYFSETQRNKGNFPGRFSGRQFSNSRSEMNVSTLELGDSALYLCASSYADRAQAGNTIYFGEGSWLTVV.

This chain links TRBV25-1 with TRBJ1-1; perhaps TRBD1 as D (5 bases). CDR1 and CDR2 (germline): MGHDK, SYGVNS. The CDR3 loop spans 18 amino acids. V gave up 0 bases and J gave up 4 bases, with 21 bases separating them. CDR3 DNA: TGTGCCAGCAGTGAATATCAAGTGTTGCAGGGCCGGATCACTGAAGCTTTCTTT. This codes for CASSEYQVLQGRITEAFF.

J is TRBJ2-5 and V is TRBV4-3; unclear D gene. This CDR3 is built from 16 residues. Between the trimmed V and J ends, which lost 2 bases and 5 bases, there was a span of 18 bases. Germline V gene lookup returns CDR1 LGHNA and CDR2 YSLEER. This CDR3 reads CASSQLNTNQIETQYF. The CDR3 region has the DNA TGCGCCAGCAGCCAACTCAATACTAATCAGATTGAGACCCAGTACTTC.

The chain links TRBV5-4 to TRBJ2-7; possibly TRBD2 for D (5 bases). CDR3 size: 14 residues. V lost 2 bases to trimming and J lost 4 bases, with 13 bases between them. Germline-derived CDR1 and CDR2 are SGHNT and YYREEE (reference sequence). CDR3 loop: CASSLRGSQYEQYF. For the CDR3, the DNA is TGTGCCAGCAGCTTACGAGGGTCCCAATACGAGCAGTACTTC.

The chain carries TRBV5-6 and TRBJ1-5; D gene unclear. V was shortened by 1 base and J by 0 bases, with 17 bases between the two germline ends. Per the germline V gene, CDR1 is SGHDT and CDR2 is YYEEEE. The CDR3 length is 18 residues. CDR3 sequence (DNA): TGTGCCAGCAGCTTGTTTACCGCTACTACTTATAGCAATCAGCCCCAGCATTTT. Its translation: CASSLFTATTYSNQPQHF.

V gene TRBV9 combines with J gene TRBJ2-5, with no clear D. CDR3 length: 14 residues. Germline CDR1 SGDLS, CDR2 YYNGEE. V was shortened by 4 bases and J by 2 bases, with 12 bases between the two germline ends. The DNA of the CDR3 is TGTGCCAGCAGCCGTAGCCCGGGTCAAGAGACCCAGTACTTC. Translating gives CASSRSPGQETQYF.

The chain employs TRBV19 and TRBJ2-7; 8 bases line up with TRBD1. The germline V gene has CDR1 LNHDA and CDR2 SQIVND (reference sequence). The CDR3 runs 14 residues. Trimming took 6 bases from V and 0 from J; bases not matched to a gene: 4. The CDR3 region is CASRYRGNSYEQYF. The CDR3, as DNA: TGTGCCAGTAGGTACAGGGGGAACTCCTACGAGCAGTACTTC.